A selection of T cell receptor beta chains follows, all from one sample in a study of blood T cell repertoires in COVID-19. Libraries were prepared by immunoSEQ multiplex PCR; TCRdb keeps only in-frame clonotypes and omits some of them. The sample holds about 250,000 clones, 84% seen once. The sample comprised peripheral blood. These receptors all come from a woman aged 35 to 49 who had recovered from COVID-19. Both conserved end residues are part of each CDR3.

j_call,cdr3_length,v_call,cdr3_aa
TRBJ1-4,15,TRBV15,CATSHPGVLNEKLFF
TRBJ1-6,12,TRBV7-2,CASSSYNSPLHF
TRBJ1-2,14,TRBV13,CASSITGVHYGYTF
TRBJ2-5,16,TRBV7-9,CASSPGFNTYQETQYF
TRBJ2-1,13,TRBV10-3,CAISNAQGGEQFF
TRBJ1-3,12,TRBV7-2,CASSFLGNTIYF
TRBJ1-4,17,TRBV4-1,CASSQIGGVILAGKLFF
TRBJ2-2,13,TRBV5-1,CASSLTNTGELFF
TRBJ1-4,14,TRBV5-8,CASSLRTHGEKLFF
TRBJ1-1,14,TRBV4-1,CASSQQGVNTEAFF
TRBJ2-5,15,TRBV19,CASSPPGLAWGTQYF
TRBJ2-3,20,TRBV2,CASSAPLGLAGGPGGDTQYF
TRBJ2-7,16,TRBV5-1,CASTSVGGQGRYEQYF
TRBJ1-3,13,TRBV5-1,CASSEGVRNTIYF
TRBJ1-5,13,TRBV2,CASSDEVNQPQHF
TRBJ1-5,14,TRBV5-1,CASSLQGSNQPQHF
TRBJ1-1,15,TRBV7-9,CASSIQGALDTEAFF
TRBJ2-5,16,TRBV3-1/TRBV3-2,CASSQLWGPDQETQYF
TRBJ1-2,14,TRBV7-6,CASSSGLGGHGYTF
TRBJ2-6,13,TRBV7-9,CASSASGANVLTF
TRBJ2-3,17,TRBV7-6,CASSLYSSQGFTDTQYF
TRBJ1-2,12,TRBV21-1,CASSNRRNGYTF